The 30 T cell receptor beta chains in this list originate from one sample, sequenced in a study of cytomegalovirus exposure and HLA in healthy donors (dated by TCRdb to the late 2010s). Preparation of the library involved the immunoSEQ multiplex PCR assay. For the multiplex PCR, a mixture combining 60 forward primers for TCR Vbeta segments and 13 reverse primers for TCR Jbeta segments was used. The table comes from immuneACCESS by way of TCRdb, which keeps in-frame sequences with V and J called. Part of the clones is missing from these tables; in studies checked, under half for an unresolved V gene and the rest for unknown reasons. The sample includes approximately 210,000 clones, with about 76% observed a single time. The top ten clonotypes cover roughly 0.4% of the sample. Sequencing was performed on PBMCs. The receptors were sampled from a male donor in good health and CMV-seropositive.

There are a few counts of this clone. This chain uses TRBV27 with TRBJ2-1, with 7 bases that match TRBD1. The CDR3 runs to 13 residues. Germline CDR1 is MNHEY and CDR2 is SMNVEV (reference sequence). After removal of 6 bases from V and 8 bases from J, the junction contained 7 bases not matched to a gene. The CDR3 DNA reads as TGTGCCAGCAGATCACAGGGGTTGGATGAGCAGTTCTTC. Encoded protein: CASRSQGLDEQFF.

The chain joins TRBV10-3 to TRBJ1-2; TRBD1 matches at 12 bases. Germline CDR1 ENHRY, CDR2 SYGVKD. Unmatched junction bases numbered 10, after V lost 2 bases and J lost 3 bases. The CDR3 is made up of 18 amino acids. CDR3 region: CAISEIRDRGLEHYGYTF. As DNA, the CDR3 is TGTGCCATCAGTGAGATCAGGGACAGGGGGCTGGAGCACTATGGCTACACCTTC.

This chain connects TRBV28 to TRBJ2-5; 10 nucleotides line up with TRBD2. Germline CDR1 reads MDHEN; CDR2 reads SYDVKM. The junction had 4 bases not matched to a gene; V was cut back by 5 bases and J by 1 base. The CDR3 is made up of 15 amino acids. CDR3 protein: CASSGSGRLQETQYF. For the CDR3, the DNA is TGTGCCAGCAGTGGTAGCGGGAGGCTCCAAGAGACCCAGTACTTC. The complete variable domain, with remaining parts taken from reference TRBV28 and TRBJ2-5, reads DVKVTQSSRYLVKRTGEKVFLECVQDMDHENMFWYRQDPGLGLRLIYFSYDVKMKEKGDIPEGYSVSREKKERFSLILESASTNQTSMYLCASSGSGRLQETQYFGPGTRLLVL.

This sequence joins TRBV29-1 and TRBJ1-5; D gene ambiguous. Trimming shortened V by 4 bases and J by 12 bases, and 16 bases separated the two germline ends. Germline V gives CDR1 SQVTM, CDR2 ANQGSEA. The CDR3 has 12 amino acids. The CDR3 spells CSVGGVLGNQHF. The CDR3, as DNA: TGCAGCGTTGGCGGGGTTTTAGGAAACCAGCATTTT.

This clone turned up a few times. CDR3 in amino acids: CASSGTSELTDTQYF. The CDR3 bases are TGTGCCAGCAGTGGGACTAGCGAGCTCACAGATACGCAGTATTTT. V usage is TRBV6-5 and J usage is TRBJ2-3, with 10 bases that match TRBD2. The V gene end was trimmed by 5 bases and the J gene end by 2 bases; junction bases not matched to a gene: 4. Germline lookup yields CDR1 MNHEY and CDR2 SVGAGI. The CDR3 contains 15 residues.

The rearrangement joins TRBV27 to TRBJ2-1, with TRBD2 matching 11 bases. The V segment lost 6 bases and the J segment 9 bases; nucleotides outside the gene matches: 13. The CDR3 contains 16 residues. Looked up from germline, CDR1 is MNHEY and CDR2 is SMNVEV (reference sequence). As DNA, the CDR3 is TGTGCCAGCAGCCAAGGTAGCGGGAGGGCGTACGGTGAGCAGTTCTTC. This gives the protein CASSQGSGRAYGEQFF.

This clone was detected a few times. The CDR3 bases are TGTGCCAGCAGCTTGACAGGGACTGAAAAACTGTTTTTT. It yields the protein CASSLTGTEKLFF. The chain employs TRBV11-2 and TRBJ1-4; TRBD1 agrees at 7 bases. There are 13 residues in the CDR3. In germline, CDR1 is SGHAT, CDR2 FQNNGV. Trimming cost V 3 bases and J 7 bases; bases outside gene matches: 2.

The rearrangement joins TRBV7-2 to TRBJ2-7; D is perhaps TRBD1 (5 bases). The germline V gene has CDR1 SGHTA and CDR2 FQGNSA. Trimming removed 5 bases at V and 6 bases at J, with 11 bases between. The CDR3 is 12 amino acids. The CDR3 protein is CASSGRVGEQYF. The CDR3 DNA follows: TGTGCCAGCAGCGGCAGGGTTGGCGAGCAGTACTTC.

V and J are TRBV12-5 and TRBJ1-1; no clear D. V shed 5 bases and J shed 2 bases, with 9 bases lying between them. The CDR3 length is 13 residues. Germline V gene data show CDR1 as LGHNT and CDR2 as FRNRAP. CDR3 region: CASGLSLNTEAFF. CDR3 DNA sequence: TGTGCTAGTGGTCTAAGCCTTAACACTGAAGCTTTCTTT.

The CDR3: CASSSPTVLLDYGYTF. The CDR3 nucleotides are TGTGCCAGCAGCTCACCGACAGTCCTCCTTGACTATGGCTACACCTTC. The genes are TRBV5-4 and TRBJ1-2, with D perhaps matching TRBD1 (5 bases). Trimming took 3 bases from V and 3 from J, leaving 18 bases between them. CDR3 length: 16 amino acids. CDR1 and CDR2 (germline): SGHNT, YYREEE (reference sequence).

About this clone itself: This CDR3 is also generated by other DNA sequences in the sample. CDR3 residues: CASSPGQASSYEQYF. The CDR3 nucleotides are TGTGCCAGTAGCCCGGGACAGGCCAGTTCCTACGAGCAGTACTTC. The chain is built from TRBV19 and TRBJ2-7; 8 bases align to TRBD1. J lost 1 base, V lost 6 bases, and 8 bases had no gene match. This CDR3 is built from 15 residues. From germline, CDR1 is LNHDA and CDR2 SQIVND (reference sequence).

The rearrangement links TRBV7-2 to TRBJ1-5; D is ambiguous. Germline CDR1 is SGHTA and CDR2 is FQGNSA. V shed 3 bases and J shed 0 bases, with 9 bases lying between them. This CDR3 has 15 amino acids. As DNA, the CDR3 is TGTGCCAGCAGCTTCACTCCGGTTAGCAATCAGCCCCAGCATTTT. Amino acids: CASSFTPVSNQPQHF.

The rearrangement links TRBV5-1 to TRBJ2-2; 12 nucleotides match TRBD2. Losses at the gene ends were 4 bases for V and 7 bases for J; bases not matched to a gene: 11. CDR3 size: 17 residues. Germline V gives CDR1 SGHRS, CDR2 YFSETQ. The CDR3 sequence: CASSPLAGGPRGGELFF. The CDR3 nucleotides are TGCGCCAGCAGCCCCCTAGCGGGAGGGCCCCGCGGCGGGGAGCTGTTTTTT. Using reference TRBV5-1 and TRBJ2-2 for the parts outside the CDR3, the full variable domain is KAGVTQTPRYLIKTRGQQVTLSCSPISGHRSVSWYQQTPGQGLQFLFEYFSETQRNKGNFPGRFSGRQFSNSRSEMNVSTLELGDSALYLCASSPLAGGPRGGELFFGEGSRLTVL.

This sequence joins TRBV5-4 and TRBJ2-5; TRBD2 is a possible D gene (6 bases). The CDR3 consists of 13 residues. From germline, CDR1 is SGHNT and CDR2 YYREEE (reference sequence). Trimming left V 5 bases short and J 4 bases short, with 12 bases between. The CDR3 reads CASRGRRGETQYF. The CDR3 nucleotides are TGTGCCAGCAGGGGTAGGAGGGGAGAGACCCAGTACTTC. Together with reference TRBV5-4 and TRBJ2-5, the CDR3 gives the full variable domain: ETGVTQSPTHLIKTRGQQVTLRCSSQSGHNTVSWYQQALGQGPQFIFQYYREEENGRGNFPPRFSGLQFPNYSSELNVNALELDDSALYLCASRGRRGETQYFGPGTRLLVL.

This chain connects TRBV6-5 to TRBJ2-2; D is unresolved. The CDR3 runs 10 residues. V shed 8 bases and J shed 8 bases, with 6 bases lying between them. Germline CDR1 is MNHEY and CDR2 is SVGAGI. The CDR3 loop reads CASWRGELFF. The CDR3 DNA sequence: TGTGCCAGCTGGCGGGGGGAGCTGTTTTTT.

This clone was seen only a few times. This chain uses TRBV5-4 with TRBJ2-3, with D perhaps matching TRBD2 (7 bases). Germline values: CDR1 SGHNT, CDR2 YYREEE (reference sequence). V was pared by 0 bases and J by 7 bases, with 12 bases between. The CDR3 has 14 amino acids. The CDR3 DNA follows: TGTGCCAGCAGCTTGGAGGGGGGGCCGAATACGCAGTATTTT. Translated: CASSLEGGPNTQYF.

This clone has just a few counts. The rearrangement links TRBV6-1 to TRBJ2-1, with D maybe TRBD1 (5 bases). The V gene's germline CDR1 is MNHNS and CDR2 SASEGT. V was cut by 6 bases and J by 1 base, with 7 bases left in between. The CDR3 contains 13 residues. The CDR3, as DNA: TGTGCCAGCAGGACAGTTTCCTACAATGAGCAGTTCTTC. It codes for CASRTVSYNEQFF.

To note about this clone: One junction end does not reproduce the germline sequence, and a read error may be involved. The V and J genes are TRBV19 and TRBJ1-2; D unclear. CDR1 is LNHDA, CDR2 SQIVND, per germline (reference sequence). The CDR3 totals 11 residues. CDR3 sequence: CASSIGLLATF. The CDR3 nucleotides are TGTGCCAGTAGTATAGGCCTCCTCGCTACGTTC. Combining the CDR3 with reference TRBV19 and TRBJ1-2 gives the whole variable domain DGGITQSPKYLFRKEGQNVTLSCEQNLNHDAMYWYRQDPGQGLRLIYYSQIVNDFQKGDIAEGYSVSREKKESFPLTVTSAQKNPTAFYLCASSIGLLATFGSGTRLTVV.

The chain links TRBV7-9 to TRBJ2-4; D might be TRBD1 (6 bases). V was trimmed by 5 bases and J by 4 bases, leaving 21 bases between them. The CDR3 runs 17 residues. CDR1 SEHNR and CDR2 FQNEAQ come from the germline V gene (reference sequence). DNA of the CDR3: TGTGCCAGCAGCGCCCCTACCCCAGGGGAATTGAAAAACATTCAGTACTTC. It codes for CASSAPTPGELKNIQYF. Together with reference TRBV7-9 and TRBJ2-4, the CDR3 gives the full variable domain: DTGVSQNPRHKITKRGQNVTFRCDPISEHNRLYWYRQTLGQGPEFLTYFQNEAQLEKSRLLSDRFSAERPKGSFSTLEIQRTEQGDSAMYLCASSAPTPGELKNIQYFGAGTRLSVL.

V and J are TRBV2 and TRBJ1-6; D call uncertain. Germline V lookup: CDR1 SNHLY, CDR2 FYNNEI. This CDR3 spans 14 amino acids. Trimming took 4 bases from V and 10 from J, leaving 14 bases between them. In nucleotides, the CDR3 is TGTGCCAGCAGTGTCGGCGGGTACGAATCACCCCTCCACTTT. It codes for CASSVGGYESPLHF.

This sequence joins TRBV7-9 and TRBJ1-1, with D unresolved. Germline V lookup: CDR1 SEHNR, CDR2 FQNEAQ (reference sequence). Trimming left V 6 bases short and J 3 bases short, with 14 bases between. The CDR3 sequence is 14 residues long. CDR3 residues: CASSIEVVDTEAFF. The CDR3 DNA follows: TGTGCCAGCAGTATCGAGGTCGTGGACACTGAAGCTTTCTTT.

The genes are TRBV5-6 and TRBJ1-2; no firm D call. CDR3 length: 16 amino acids. Germline-derived CDR1 and CDR2 are SGHDT and YYEEEE. V lost 1 base to trimming and J lost 7 bases, with 20 bases between them. The CDR3 DNA sequence: TGTGCCAGCAGCTTGAAAGTTGGACTCCACGAACCTGGCTACACCTTC. Encoded protein: CASSLKVGLHEPGYTF.

The genes are TRBV4-1 and TRBJ1-1; D may be TRBD1 (5 bases). This CDR3 region has 15 residues. From germline, CDR1 is MGHRA and CDR2 YSYEKL. V was pared by 4 bases and J by 0 bases, with 12 bases between. CDR3 sequence reads: CASSLDRGVNTEAFF. The CDR3, as DNA: TGCGCCAGCAGCCTGGACCGGGGGGTGAACACTGAAGCTTTCTTT.

In its sample, this clone was seen a few times. The chain is built from TRBV30 and TRBJ2-1, with D maybe TRBD2 (6 bases). Germline lookup yields CDR1 GTSNPN and CDR2 SVGIG (reference sequence). There are 15 residues in the CDR3. V dropped 0 bases and J dropped 7 bases, with 16 bases sitting between them. CDR3 region: CAWSVRLGSSNEQFF. As DNA, the CDR3 is TGTGCCTGGAGTGTACGACTAGGGTCTTCAAATGAGCAGTTCTTC.

The rearrangement links TRBV6-1 to TRBJ2-2; D ambiguous. This CDR3 is 14 amino acids long. V lost 2 bases to trimming and J lost 4 bases, with 8 bases between them. Germline V gene lookup returns CDR1 MNHNS and CDR2 SASEGT. The CDR3 DNA is TGTGCCAGCAGTGAAACCAGATTCACCGGGGAGCTGTTTTTT. It is translated as CASSETRFTGELFF.

The V gene is TRBV11-3, the J gene TRBJ2-1; 13 bases fit TRBD2. The CDR3 extends over 15 amino acids. V was pared by 4 bases and J by 7 bases, with 4 bases of the junction left unmatched. The germline CDR1 and CDR2 sequences are SGHNT and YENEEA. CDR3 region: CASSSTSGGGNEQFF. CDR3 nucleotides: TGTGCCAGCAGCTCTACTAGCGGGGGGGGGAATGAGCAGTTCTTC.

This clone has only a few counts. V is TRBV6-5 and J is TRBJ1-5, with TRBD1 as a possible D gene (5 bases). Trimming took off 5 bases at V and 3 bases at J, with 11 bases between the two ends. Looked up from germline, CDR1 is MNHEY and CDR2 is SVGAGI. The CDR3 covers 14 residues. CDR3 bases: TGTGCCAGCAGTCAGACAGCCTTCAATCAGCCCCAGCATTTT. The encoded protein is CASSQTAFNQPQHF.

The rearrangement joins TRBV7-2 to TRBJ1-5; 10 nucleotides line up with TRBD1. CDR3 length equals 15 residues. V trimming: 5 bases; J trimming: 9 bases; junction bases outside the gene matches: 10. Germline-derived CDR1 and CDR2 are SGHTA and FQGNSA. The CDR3: CASSDGQGVLRPQHF. CDR3 nucleotides: TGTGCCAGCAGCGATGGACAGGGGGTCCTACGGCCCCAGCATTTT.

CDR3 nucleotide sequence: TGTGCCAGCAGCCTCCAGACAGGGGGCAATGAGCAGTTCTTC. Its protein product is CASSLQTGGNEQFF. The chain is built from TRBV7-2 and TRBJ2-1; 9 bases line up with TRBD1. CDR3 length: 14 residues. The V segment lost 5 bases and the J segment 6 bases; nucleotides outside the gene matches: 5. CDR1 is SGHTA and CDR2 is FQGNSA in the germline V gene.

The chain has TRBV5-1 and TRBJ2-7, with D maybe TRBD2 (5 bases). Germline V gene sequence: CDR1 SGHRS, CDR2 YFSETQ. The CDR3 length is 14 residues. The V and J ends lost 2 bases and 2 bases respectively, with 11 bases between them. DNA of the CDR3: TGCGCCAGCAGCTTCCTCTCGGGGACCTACGAGCAGTACTTC. Its protein is CASSFLSGTYEQYF. Drawing the rest from reference TRBV5-1 and TRBJ2-7, the complete variable domain is KAGVTQTPRYLIKTRGQQVTLSCSPISGHRSVSWYQQTPGQGLQFLFEYFSETQRNKGNFPGRFSGRQFSNSRSEMNVSTLELGDSALYLCASSFLSGTYEQYFGPGTRLTVT.